The rows below give T cell receptor beta chains drawn from one sample of a study of blood T cell repertoires in COVID-19. Only in-frame clones appear in the TCRdb table, and some are missing; sequencing was by immunoSEQ multiplex PCR. The sample records 100,000 to 150,000 clones, roughly four fifths being singletons. Sequencing was performed on peripheral blood. These receptors were taken from a man younger than 40 with COVID-19, enrolled during active disease. CDR3s include the opening cysteine and the closing phenylalanine or tryptophan. The D gene is left open where the match is weak. Not every row has a clone size; where given, it reads once, few, many or a size class.

>TRBJ2-7|TRBD2|.|TRBV23-1
CASRLAGGSSYEQYF
TGCGCCAGCAGGCTAGCGGGGGGGAGCTCCTACGAGCAGTACTTC
>TRBJ2-7|TRBD2|.|TRBV3-1/TRBV3-2
CASSQSGGPYEQYF
TGTGCCAGCAGCCAAAGCGGGGGACCCTACGAGCAGTACTTC
>TRBJ2-1|TRBD2|.|TRBV11-3
CASSSGLAVNEQFF
TGTGCCAGCAGCTCAGGACTAGCTGTTAATGAGCAGTTCTTC
>TRBJ1-1|TRBD1|.|TRBV28
CASSSSGQGRGTEAFF
TGTGCCAGCAGTTCCTCGGGACAGGGGAGAGGGACTGAAGCTTTCTTT
>TRBJ2-6|.|.|TRBV6-5
CASSTGPGANVLTF
TGTGCCAGCTCTACAGGGCCAGGGGCCAACGTCCTGACTTTC
>TRBJ2-7|.|once|TRBV13
CASRQVSHSYEQYF
TGTGCCAGCAGGCAGGTTTCCCACTCCTACGAGCAGTACTTC
>TRBJ2-1|TRBD1|.|TRBV9
CASSPNPGQADQFF
TGTGCCAGCAGCCCAAACCCGGGACAGGCCGACCAGTTCTTC
>TRBJ2-2|TRBD2|.|TRBV5-1
CASSYSSGREAGELFF
TGCGCCAGCAGCTATTCTAGCGGGAGGGAGGCCGGGGAGCTGTTTTTT
>TRBJ2-2|.|.|TRBV9
CASSATGGELFF
TGTGCCAGCAGCGCCACGGGGGGGGAGCTGTTTTTT
>TRBJ2-7|.|.|TRBV3-1/TRBV3-2
CASSQDLDGVSLLAGEQYF
TGTGCCAGCAGCCAAGATCTGGACGGGGTAAGCCTCCTTGCCGGCGAGCAGTACTTC
>TRBJ1-2|TRBD1|once|TRBV6-2/TRBV6-3
CASSSPQGARNYGYTF
TGTGCCAGCAGTTCCCCACAGGGGGCAAGGAACTATGGCTACACCTTC
>TRBJ1-2|.|.|TRBV28
CASSSGQNYGYTF
TGTGCCAGCAGTTCGGGACAAAACTATGGCTACACCTTC
>TRBJ2-3|TRBD1|.|TRBV5-1
CASRPGQALSDTQYF
TGCGCCAGCAGACCGGGACAGGCCCTTTCAGATACGCAGTATTTT
>TRBJ2-7|TRBD1|.|TRBV2
CATLPTGSYEQYF
TGTGCCACCTTACCGACAGGGTCCTACGAGCAGTACTTC
>TRBJ2-1|.|.|TRBV9
CASSWSSYNEQFF
TGTGCCAGCAGCTGGAGCTCCTACAATGAGCAGTTCTTC
>TRBJ1-2|.|.|TRBV6-5
CASSYSQANYGYTF
TGTGCCAGCAGTTACTCGCAAGCAAACTATGGCTACACCTTC
>TRBJ1-2|.|few|TRBV19
CASSLWTVLHGYTF
TGTGCCAGTAGTCTATGGACAGTTCTTCATGGCTACACCTTC
>TRBJ2-3|.|.|TRBV10-1
CASTGDTQYF
TGCGCCAGCACAGGGGATACGCAGTATTTT
>TRBJ2-3|.|.|TRBV2
CASSDLQVTDTQYF
TGTGCCAGCAGTGATCTCCAGGTCACAGATACGCAGTATTTT
>TRBJ1-5|.|.|TRBV6-1
CASSEDPGGWNQPQHF
TGTGCCAGCAGTGAAGACCCGGGTGGTTGGAATCAGCCCCAGCATTTT
>TRBJ1-2|.|.|TRBV5-1
CASSLAETATYGYTF
TGCGCCAGCAGCTTGGCAGAGACAGCCACCTATGGCTACACCTTC
>TRBJ1-2|.|once|TRBV28
CASSPIPIQGYGYTF
TGTGCCAGCAGCCCAATCCCAATACAGGGTTATGGCTACACCTTC
>TRBJ1-2|.|.|TRBV11-3
CASSLENRVVGYTF
TGTGCCAGCAGCTTAGAGAACAGGGTTGTTGGCTACACCTTC